One and the same sample provided the 10 T cell receptor beta chains below, sequenced in a study of T-cell reconstitution after alpha-beta-depleted transplantation in children. During its preparation, the TCRbeta library received unique molecular identifiers. TCRdb used MiXCR to reprocess the PCR reads, holding one entry per CDR3 protein. The sample contains 150,000 to 200,000 distinct CDR3 sequences, approximately 14% of which appear only once. The material sequenced was PBMCs from the stem cell graft donor, taken from the stem cell graft. The receptors originated from a human donor who donated a stem cell graft to a child with acute lymphoblastic leukemia.

This clonotype has a handful of counts. The gene calls are TRBV7-2 and TRBJ2-1; possibly TRBD1 for D (5 bases). The CDR3 covers 14 residues. CDR1 is SGHTA, CDR2 FQGNSA, per germline. V shed 5 bases and J shed 4 bases, with 12 bases lying between them. The CDR3 protein is CASSKTAQYNEQFF. The CDR3 coding sequence is TGTGCCAGCAGCAAGACAGCTCAATACAATGAGCAGTTCTTC.

V usage is TRBV5-4 and J usage is TRBJ2-2; possibly TRBD2 for D (6 bases). This CDR3 region has 16 residues. Germline V gives CDR1 SGHNT, CDR2 YYREEE (reference sequence). Between the trimmed V and J ends, which lost 4 bases and 5 bases, there was a span of 18 bases. The CDR3 protein is CASSTFSGPTTGELFF. The CDR3 DNA reads as TGTGCCAGCAGCACCTTTAGCGGCCCCACGACCGGGGAGCTGTTTTTT.

The chain carries TRBV5-6 and TRBJ1-2, with 8 positions matching TRBD1. Germline-derived CDR1 and CDR2 are SGHDT and YYEEEE. The CDR3 is made up of 15 amino acids. The ends lost 1 base at V and 2 bases at J; junction bases unmatched: 4. CDR3 sequence reads: CASSLKQGVNYGYTF. CDR3 nucleotides: TGTGCCAGCAGCTTGAAACAGGGGGTAAACTATGGCTACACCTTC.

There are many counts of this clonotype. The chain combines TRBV28 with TRBJ2-7; TRBD1 matches 7 bases. V was clipped by 6 bases and J by 0 bases; unmatched bases: 8. The germline V gene has CDR1 MDHEN and CDR2 SYDVKM. The CDR3 extends over 15 amino acids. The CDR3 is CASSPPTGYSYEQYF. DNA for the CDR3: TGTGCCAGCAGCCCTCCGACAGGGTACTCCTACGAGCAGTACTTC. The full variable domain, in which reference TRBV28 and TRBJ2-7 provide the parts outside the CDR3, is DVKVTQSSRYLVKRTGEKVFLECVQDMDHENMFWYRQDPGLGLRLIYFSYDVKMKEKGDIPEGYSVSREKKERFSLILESASTNQTSMYLCASSPPTGYSYEQYFGPGTRLTVT.

This clonotype has a count of ten or more. The V gene is TRBV12-3 or TRBV12-4, the J gene TRBJ2-2; D gene uncertain. With 1 base removed from V and 6 bases from J, the gap between germline ends came to 12 bases. This CDR3 contains 15 residues. CDR3 loop: CASSLVHPIAGELFF. The DNA for the CDR3 is TGTGCCAGCAGTTTAGTTCACCCGATCGCCGGGGAGCTGTTTTTT.

This sequence joins TRBV7-9 and TRBJ1-4; D unresolved. The CDR3 length is 15 residues. Germline V gene lookup returns CDR1 SEHNR and CDR2 FQNEAQ (reference sequence). The V and J ends lost 3 bases and 0 bases respectively, with 8 bases between them. CDR3 nucleotide sequence: TGTGCCAGCAGCTTTCGTAGCCCAACTAATGAAAAACTGTTTTTT. Its protein is CASSFRSPTNEKLFF. Supplemented by reference TRBV7-9 and TRBJ1-4, the full variable domain reads DTGVSQNPRHKITKRGQNVTFRCDPISEHNRLYWYRQTLGQGPEFLTYFQNEAQLEKSRLLSDRFSAERPKGSFSTLEIQRTEQGDSAMYLCASSFRSPTNEKLFFGSGTQLSVL.

The chain is built from TRBV29-1 and TRBJ1-1; D ambiguous. V lost 5 bases and J 10 bases, leaving 17 bases between the germline ends. The CDR3 consists of 12 residues. CDR1 and CDR2 from the germline V gene are SQVTM and ANQGSEA. CDR3 sequence reads: CSVPGLESGAFF. As DNA, the CDR3 is TGCAGCGTTCCCGGACTCGAGTCGGGAGCTTTCTTT.

Note on this clonotype: A read error may explain this, as a much larger clone is one base away. The chain carries TRBV27 and TRBJ2-1; 7 bases map to TRBD1. The germline CDR1 and CDR2 sequences are MNHEY and SMNVEV (reference sequence). CDR3 size: 17 residues. DNA of the CDR3: TGTGCCAGCAGTTTATTCGGGACAGCCAAGAAACGCAATGAGCACTTCTTC. It is translated as CASSLFGTAKKRNEHFF.

The table lists this clonotype with many counts. This sequence joins TRBV3-1 and TRBJ2-1; 7 nucleotides match TRBD2. The junction had 8 bases not matched to a gene; V was cut back by 2 bases and J by 7 bases. The germline gives CDR1 LGHDT, CDR2 YNNKEL (reference sequence). The CDR3 has 15 amino acids. CDR3 in DNA: TGTGCCAGCAGCCAAATTGGCGGGAGCAAAAATGAGCAGTTCTTC. This sequence encodes CASSQIGGSKNEQFF.

This clonotype was seen many times. The genes are TRBV28 and TRBJ2-1; D is perhaps TRBD2 (6 bases). Germline lookup yields CDR1 MDHEN and CDR2 SYDVKM. The V gene lost 2 bases and the J gene lost 3 bases, with 14 bases spanning the gap. The CDR3 length is 16 residues. CDR3 bases: TGTGCCAGCAGTTTAGTAAGAGGGACTCTCTACAATGAGCAGTTCTTC. Amino acid sequence: CASSLVRGTLYNEQFF.